Listed below are T cell receptor beta chains from one sample, sequenced in a study of PD-1 blockade in classical Hodgkin lymphoma. The protocol was immunoSEQ multiplex PCR, while the TCRdb copy is restricted to in-frame clones and leaves out a portion. Of 30,000 to 45,000 clones in the sample, around 88% were seen once. Specimen: peripheral blood mononuclear cells (PBMCs), collected before the second cycle of nivolumab. The receptors here all came from a human donor with classical Hodgkin lymphoma. CDR3s include the opening cysteine and the closing phenylalanine or tryptophan. A D gene is named only where the DNA matches it firmly. The size field is filled for only some rows; it gives once, few, many or a size class.

cdr3_nt: TGTGCCAGCAGCTTAGGTCGGGTCACTAATATTAATCAGCCCCAGCATTTT
cdr3_aa: CASSLGRVTNINQPQHF
cdr3_length: 17
d_call: NA
clone_size: NA
j_call: TRBJ1-5
v_call: TRBV7-8

cdr3_nt: TGTGCCAGCAGCGTAGTAGGGAGCACAGATACGCAGTATTTT
cdr3_aa: CASSVVGSTDTQYF
cdr3_length: 14
d_call: NA
clone_size: NA
j_call: TRBJ2-3
v_call: TRBV9

cdr3_nt: TGTGCCAGCTCACCACCCGGCGGAATCGTAGCCAAAAACATTCAGTACTTC
cdr3_aa: CASSPPGGIVAKNIQYF
cdr3_length: 17
d_call: NA
clone_size: NA
j_call: TRBJ2-4
v_call: TRBV18

cdr3_nt: TGTGCCAGTAGCCCCGGTACGGCGGATATCGAGCAGTACTTC
cdr3_aa: CASSPGTADIEQYF
cdr3_length: 14
d_call: NA
clone_size: NA
j_call: TRBJ2-7
v_call: TRBV19

cdr3_nt: TGTGCCAGCAGTCTTTGGGTAGCCGGGGAGCTGTTTTTT
cdr3_aa: CASSLWVAGELFF
cdr3_length: 13
d_call: NA
clone_size: NA
j_call: TRBJ2-2
v_call: TRBV27

cdr3_nt: TGTGCCAGCAGTTACTCCGGCAACGGTCCGTACGAGCAGCACTTC
cdr3_aa: CASSYSGNGPYEQHF
cdr3_length: 15
d_call: NA
clone_size: once
j_call: TRBJ2-7
v_call: TRBV6-5

cdr3_nt: TGTGCCAGCAGCCCGGGCCCAGATTTGCAGTACTTC
cdr3_aa: CASSPGPDLQYF
cdr3_length: 12
d_call: NA
clone_size: NA
j_call: TRBJ2-7
v_call: TRBV7-9

cdr3_nt: TGTGCCAGCAGCTTGGTCTTCGTAAAGGGAGGTGAGCAGTTCTTC
cdr3_aa: CASSLVFVKGGEQFF
cdr3_length: 15
d_call: NA
clone_size: NA
j_call: TRBJ2-1
v_call: TRBV5-6

cdr3_nt: TGTGCCAGTAGTAGCCTAGCGGGAGGGCCTGTAATTCCCTATGAGCAGTTCTTC
cdr3_aa: CASSSLAGGPVIPYEQFF
cdr3_length: 18
d_call: TRBD2
clone_size: NA
j_call: TRBJ2-1
v_call: TRBV19

cdr3_nt: TGCGCCAGCAGTGACCCCCGGACAGGGACCGGGGAGCTGTTTTTT
cdr3_aa: CASSDPRTGTGELFF
cdr3_length: 15
d_call: TRBD1
clone_size: once
j_call: TRBJ2-2
v_call: TRBV10-1

cdr3_nt: TGTGCCAGCAGAGGGGGGCGTAGTGGAAACACCATATATTTT
cdr3_aa: CASRGGRSGNTIYF
cdr3_length: 14
d_call: NA
clone_size: NA
j_call: TRBJ1-3
v_call: TRBV2

cdr3_nt: TGTGCCAGCAGCACGGACAGTAACTATGGCTACACCTTC
cdr3_aa: CASSTDSNYGYTF
cdr3_length: 13
d_call: NA
clone_size: NA
j_call: TRBJ1-2
v_call: TRBV11-2

cdr3_nt: TGTGCCAGCACCTCAACAGGCTATGGCTACACCTTC
cdr3_aa: CASTSTGYGYTF
cdr3_length: 12
d_call: NA
clone_size: NA
j_call: TRBJ1-2
v_call: TRBV7-3

cdr3_nt: TGTGCCAGCAGGGGTGGTAATGAAAAACTGTTTTTT
cdr3_aa: CASRGGNEKLFF
cdr3_length: 12
d_call: NA
clone_size: NA
j_call: TRBJ1-4
v_call: TRBV2

cdr3_nt: TGTGCCAGTAGTATCGGGACACCGTACTTTAGAGGGCAGTTCTTC
cdr3_aa: CASSIGTPYFRGQFF
cdr3_length: 15
d_call: NA
clone_size: NA
j_call: TRBJ2-1
v_call: TRBV19

cdr3_nt: TGTGCCAGCAGCTTGGCGAGGACAGGATTGCGGGAGACCCAGTACTTC
cdr3_aa: CASSLARTGLRETQYF
cdr3_length: 16
d_call: TRBD1
clone_size: NA
j_call: TRBJ2-5
v_call: TRBV5-8

cdr3_nt: TGTGCCAGCGGGATCGGACAGTCCTACGAGCAGTACTTC
cdr3_aa: CASGIGQSYEQYF
cdr3_length: 13
d_call: NA
clone_size: NA
j_call: TRBJ2-7
v_call: TRBV28

cdr3_nt: TGTGCCAGTAGCCGACAGGGGACGGTAGTCGGGGCCAACGTCCTGACTTTC
cdr3_aa: CASSRQGTVVGANVLTF
cdr3_length: 17
d_call: TRBD1
clone_size: NA
j_call: TRBJ2-6
v_call: TRBV19

cdr3_nt: TGTGCCAGCAGCGAGGGACAGGGCCACAATGAGCAGTTCTTC
cdr3_aa: CASSEGQGHNEQFF
cdr3_length: 14
d_call: TRBD1
clone_size: NA
j_call: TRBJ2-1
v_call: TRBV13

cdr3_nt: TGTGCCAGCAGCCATGACGGCTTGGGACGAAACACCATATATTTT
cdr3_aa: CASSHDGLGRNTIYF
cdr3_length: 15
d_call: NA
clone_size: NA
j_call: TRBJ1-3
v_call: TRBV11-1

cdr3_nt: TGTGCCAGTACTAGAGGGGGCGGTGGGGCCAACGTCCTGACTTTC
cdr3_aa: CASTRGGGGANVLTF
cdr3_length: 15
d_call: TRBD1
clone_size: NA
j_call: TRBJ2-6
v_call: TRBV19

cdr3_nt: TGTGCCAGCAGCTCCCGGGACACTGAAGCTTTCTTT
cdr3_aa: CASSSRDTEAFF
cdr3_length: 12
d_call: NA
clone_size: NA
j_call: TRBJ1-1
v_call: TRBV7-3

cdr3_nt: TGTGCCAGCCCCATGACTAGCGGGAGCACTCCTCAGTACTTC
cdr3_aa: CASPMTSGSTPQYF
cdr3_length: 14
d_call: TRBD2
clone_size: NA
j_call: TRBJ2-7
v_call: TRBV2

cdr3_nt: TGTGCCAGCAGTCCGGACGGTCGGCCCCAGCATTTT
cdr3_aa: CASSPDGRPQHF
cdr3_length: 12
d_call: NA
clone_size: NA
j_call: TRBJ1-5
v_call: TRBV6-5

cdr3_nt: TGTGCCAGCTCACTCACGGGAGGGACAGGCTACGAGCAGTACTTC
cdr3_aa: CASSLTGGTGYEQYF
cdr3_length: 15
d_call: NA
clone_size: NA
j_call: TRBJ2-7
v_call: TRBV18

cdr3_nt: TGTGCCAGCAGTGTGACAGGGGGCTCGACGAAAAACATTCAGTACTTC
cdr3_aa: CASSVTGGSTKNIQYF
cdr3_length: 16
d_call: TRBD1
clone_size: once
j_call: TRBJ2-4
v_call: TRBV28

cdr3_nt: TGTGCCAGCAGTCCCTCCCTAGAGCAGTACTTC
cdr3_aa: CASSPSLEQYF
cdr3_length: 11
d_call: NA
clone_size: NA
j_call: TRBJ2-7
v_call: TRBV6-5

cdr3_nt: TGTGCCAGCAGTTTCCGTCCCCCCGGGACAGGGTACGAGCAGTACTTC
cdr3_aa: CASSFRPPGTGYEQYF
cdr3_length: 16
d_call: TRBD1
clone_size: NA
j_call: TRBJ2-7
v_call: TRBV5-4